This T cell receptor beta chain was sequenced in a study of Ad26.COV2.S vaccination and SARS-CoV-2 variants. Study outcomes and limitations: Reportedly, after vaccination the spike-specific CD8+ and CD4+ T cell responses displayed substantial breadth. TCR breadth and depth estimates may have understated total T cell responses.

About this clone: Its antigen is not identified.

This sample's treatment: 15 to 20 received Ad26.COV2.S at low or high dose, single or two shots; roughly five received placebo; per-sample allocation not given. Day 63 following the first vaccine or placebo injection was when the samples were taken. Some clones are missing from TCRdb's copy, which holds only in-frame ones; the method was immunoSEQ multiplex PCR. The sample has about 390,000 clones, approximately 90% seen once. Germline CDR1 is SEHNR and CDR2 is FQNEAQ (reference sequence). The CDR3 totals 14 residues. With 1 base removed from V and 1 base from J, the gap between germline ends came to 6 bases.

The sequence was collected from a person aged 18-65 years who received the Ad26.COV2.S COVID-19 vaccine or a placebo. The chain couples TRBV7-9 to TRBJ2-3, with D unresolved. The sequences come from peripheral blood, collected in a trial of Ad26.COV2.S vaccine versus placebo. CDR3 region: CASSLEGRTDTQYF. The CDR3 coding sequence is TGTGCCAGCAGCTTAGAAGGGCGCACAGATACGCAGTATTTT.